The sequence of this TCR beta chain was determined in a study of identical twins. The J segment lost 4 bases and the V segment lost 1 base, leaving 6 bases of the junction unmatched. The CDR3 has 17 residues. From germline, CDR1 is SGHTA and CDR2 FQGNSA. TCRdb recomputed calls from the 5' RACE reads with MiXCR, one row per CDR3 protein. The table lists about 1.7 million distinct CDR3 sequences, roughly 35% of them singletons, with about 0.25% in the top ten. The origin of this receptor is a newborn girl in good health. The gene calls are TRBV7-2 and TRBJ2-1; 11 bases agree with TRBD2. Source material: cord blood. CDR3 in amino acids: CASSLGASGRPYNEQFF. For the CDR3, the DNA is TGTGCCAGCAGCTTAGGGGCTAGCGGGAGGCCATACAATGAGCAGTTCTTC.